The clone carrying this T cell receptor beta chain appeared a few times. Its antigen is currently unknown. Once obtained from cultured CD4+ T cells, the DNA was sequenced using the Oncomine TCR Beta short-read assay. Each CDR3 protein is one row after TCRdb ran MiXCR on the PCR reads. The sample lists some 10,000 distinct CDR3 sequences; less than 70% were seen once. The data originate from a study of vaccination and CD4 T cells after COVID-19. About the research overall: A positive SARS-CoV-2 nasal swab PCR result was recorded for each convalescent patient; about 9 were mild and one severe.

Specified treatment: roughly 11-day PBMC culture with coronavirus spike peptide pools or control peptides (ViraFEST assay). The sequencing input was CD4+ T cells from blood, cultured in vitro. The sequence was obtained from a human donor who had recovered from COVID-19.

The CDR3 region has the DNA TGTGCCAGCAGCTTAGCGTCCCGACAGGGTAGAGATGGCTACACCTTC. It yields the protein CASSLASRQGRDGYTF. The rearrangement links TRBV7-9 to TRBJ1-2; 7 bases are a match to TRBD1. In germline, CDR1 is SEHNR, CDR2 FQNEAQ (reference sequence). The CDR3 totals 16 residues. With V trimmed by 0 bases and J by 6 bases, 10 bases remained unmatched.